These 14 T cell receptor beta chains originate from one sample sequenced in a study of CD8 T cells in Susac syndrome (dated by TCRdb to between 2019 and 2020). Library prep was done by the immunoSEQ multiplex PCR assay. RNA was extracted using the RNeasy kit, and roughly 0.5 to 1 microgram was reverse transcribed with random hexamers. In-frame beta chains were kept once TCRdb had trimmed the public reads at Q25 with fastp and called clones with MiXCR. Rows are combined by CDR3 protein, so each entry shows the most common genes and DNA. This sample is represented by approximately 190,000 distinct CDR3 sequences; nearly 97% of them were singletons. Of the sample, roughly 0.093% falls within the top ten clones. The material sequenced was CD4+ T cells from PBMCs. The source of these receptors is a human donor with Susac syndrome.

The sample holds one count of this clonotype. V and J are TRBV5-1 and TRBJ1-1; D is possibly TRBD1 (5 bases). V dropped 5 bases and J dropped 2 bases, with 16 bases sitting between them. This CDR3 contains 15 residues. CDR1 and CDR2 (germline): SGHRS, YFSETQ. CDR3 nucleotide sequence: TGCGCCAGCAGGGGACCTGTCGGATCCAACACTGAAGCTTTCTTT. The encoded protein is CASRGPVGSNTEAFF.

V and J are TRBV5-6 and TRBJ2-3; a weak D match, TRBD2 (5 bases). CDR3 length: 15 amino acids. CDR1 is SGHDT and CDR2 is YYEEEE in the germline V gene. Trimming shortened V by 0 bases and J by 4 bases, and 12 bases separated the two germline ends. For the CDR3, the DNA is TGTGCCAGCAGCTTGGCCAGCCGAGGGTCAGATACGCAGTATTTT. Translated: CASSLASRGSDTQYF.

The V and J genes are TRBV19 and TRBJ1-1; 9 nucleotides agree with TRBD1. The CDR3 runs to 17 residues. Trimming took 6 bases from V and 4 from J; bases not matched to a gene: 15. From germline, CDR1 is LNHDA and CDR2 SQIVND (reference sequence). CDR3 loop: CASSSEVGTGWATEAFF. The CDR3 nucleotides read TGTGCCAGTAGCAGTGAGGTCGGGACAGGGTGGGCCACTGAAGCTTTCTTT.

The chain is built from TRBV5-1 and TRBJ1-1; 9 nucleotides match TRBD1. There are 14 residues in the CDR3. CDR1 is SGHRS, CDR2 YFSETQ, per germline. V was clipped by 7 bases and J by 1 base; unmatched bases: 5. CDR3 sequence (DNA): TGCGCCAGCGGACCGACAGGGGGGAACACTGAAGCTTTCTTT. Its protein product is CASGPTGGNTEAFF.

The chain is built from TRBV28 and TRBJ1-6; no clear D gene. Germline V CDR1 and CDR2: MDHEN, SYDVKM. Trimming shortened V by 5 bases and J by 6 bases, and 14 bases separated the two germline ends. The CDR3 extends over 15 amino acids. The chain's CDR3 is CASSAQQLPNSPLHF. The CDR3 nucleotides are TGTGCCAGCAGTGCCCAACAGTTACCTAATTCACCCCTCCACTTT. The full variable domain, completed using reference TRBV28 and TRBJ1-6, is DVKVTQSSRYLVKRTGEKVFLECVQDMDHENMFWYRQDPGLGLRLIYFSYDVKMKEKGDIPEGYSVSREKKERFSLILESASTNQTSMYLCASSAQQLPNSPLHFGNGTRLTVT.

The chain recombines TRBV7-8 with TRBJ1-2, with a possible D match to TRBD1 (5 bases). The V gene's germline CDR1 is SGHVS and CDR2 FQNEAQ. The V end lost 2 bases, the J end lost 5 bases, and 12 bases lay between the germline ends. The CDR3 extends over 14 amino acids. CDR3 sequence reads: CASSLSWGEYGYTF. CDR3 coding DNA: TGTGCCAGCAGCTTATCGTGGGGGGAGTATGGCTACACCTTC.

J is TRBJ2-2 and V is TRBV7-2; TRBD2 agrees at 7 bases. This CDR3 region has 14 residues. Per germline, CDR1 SGHTA and CDR2 FQGNSA. With V trimmed by 6 bases and J by 3 bases, 4 bases remained unmatched. The CDR3 sequence is CASRREGDTGELFF. As DNA, the CDR3 is TGTGCCAGCAGGAGGGAGGGCGACACCGGGGAGCTGTTTTTT.

This chain connects TRBV11-3 to TRBJ2-3, with TRBD2 identical over 11 bases. V shed 3 bases, J shed 4 bases, and the junction held 6 bases outside the gene matches. Germline V CDR1 and CDR2: SGHNT, YENEEA. This CDR3 region has 16 residues. This chain's CDR3 is CASSLGLAGGADTQYF. The CDR3 bases are TGTGCCAGCAGCTTGGGCCTAGCGGGGGGTGCAGATACGCAGTATTTT.

V and J are TRBV15 and TRBJ2-7; TRBD1 aligns across 10 bases. The germline V gene encodes CDR1 LNHNV and CDR2 YYDKDF (reference sequence). After removal of 5 bases from V and 5 bases from J, the junction contained 9 bases not matched to a gene. The CDR3 spans 15 residues. CDR3 DNA: TGTGCCACCAGCTTCGGGACAGGGGATGCCGACGAGCAGTACTTC. Amino acid sequence: CATSFGTGDADEQYF.

This chain joins TRBV7-2 and TRBJ2-4; no clear D gene. Germline CDR1 reads SGHTA; CDR2 reads FQGNSA. The CDR3 consists of 14 residues. V was clipped by 3 bases and J by 0 bases, with 6 bases between them. DNA for the CDR3: TGTGCCAGCAGCTTGGGCCCAGCCAAAAACATTCAGTACTTC. Its translation: CASSLGPAKNIQYF.

J is TRBJ2-1 and V is TRBV6-5; D is unresolved. Trimming left V 2 bases short and J 0 bases short, with 11 bases between. This CDR3 region has 16 residues. In germline, CDR1 is MNHEY, CDR2 SVGAGI. CDR3 sequence reads: CASSYTPAYSYNEQFF. As DNA, the CDR3 is TGTGCCAGCAGTTACACTCCCGCATACTCCTACAATGAGCAGTTCTTC.

The chain is built from TRBV5-4 and TRBJ2-5, with TRBD1 as a possible D gene (6 bases). CDR3 size: 15 residues. Looked up from germline, CDR1 is SGHNT and CDR2 is YYREEE (reference sequence). V was shortened by 4 bases and J by 0 bases, with 13 bases between the two germline ends. CDR3 loop: CASSARDTYQETQYF. CDR3 nucleotides: TGTGCCAGCAGCGCCCGGGACACCTACCAAGAGACCCAGTACTTC.

This chain uses TRBV7-6 with TRBJ2-1; 9 bases agree with TRBD1. CDR1 is SGHVS, CDR2 FNYEAQ, per germline. The CDR3 length is 14 residues. V shed 5 bases, J shed 6 bases, and the junction held 5 bases outside the gene matches. The CDR3 region is CASSAGQGSNEQFF. As DNA, the CDR3 is TGTGCCAGCAGCGCCGGACAGGGGAGCAATGAGCAGTTCTTC.

The chain is built from TRBV20-1 and TRBJ1-6; perhaps TRBD1 as D (5 bases). Germline loops: CDR1 DFQATT, CDR2 SNEGSKA (reference sequence). The CDR3 is made up of 14 amino acids. V gave up 2 bases and J gave up 3 bases, with 8 bases separating them. CDR3 sequence reads: CSARLTGYNSPLHF. The DNA for the CDR3 is TGCAGTGCTAGACTTACAGGCTATAATTCACCCCTCCACTTT.